Below are 14 T cell receptor beta chains sequenced from a single sample in a study of PD-1 blockade in mismatch repair-deficient tumors. Data came from immunoSEQ multiplex PCR; TCRdb stores just in-frame clones and leaves some out. The sample lists about 130,000 clones; about nine tenths were seen once. Sequences were derived from peripheral blood, sampled almost 74 weeks after starting pembrolizumab. The receptors were sampled from an adult with mismatch repair-deficient cancer.

The chain couples TRBV11-1 to TRBJ2-7, with 13 bases that match TRBD2. The CDR3 consists of 17 residues. Germline V gene sequence: CDR1 SGHAT, CDR2 FQDESV (reference sequence). J lost 2 bases, V lost 5 bases, and 9 bases had no gene match. CDR3 sequence: CASSNRTSGSFTYEQYF. In nucleotides, the CDR3 is TGTGCCAGCAGCAATCGGACTAGCGGGAGCTTTACCTACGAGCAGTACTTC.

V and J are TRBV7-9 and TRBJ2-2; D is ambiguous. The CDR3 loop spans 11 amino acids. V lost 5 bases and J 8 bases, leaving 6 bases between the germline ends. From germline, CDR1 is SEHNR and CDR2 FQNEAQ (reference sequence). The CDR3 DNA follows: TGTGCCAGCAGCCCCGGAGGGGAGCTGTTTTTT. The encoded protein is CASSPGGELFF.

This rearrangement joins TRBV5-1 to TRBJ1-2, with TRBD1 as a possible D gene (5 bases). The CDR3 contains 18 residues. The V and J ends lost 4 bases and 5 bases respectively, with 27 bases between them. Germline V CDR1 and CDR2: SGHRS, YFSETQ. Written as DNA, the CDR3 is TGCGCCAGCAGCCCGGGCTTTGTGAGGACACCTCTCCCATATGGCTACACCTTC. Protein: CASSPGFVRTPLPYGYTF. Full variable domain (remainder filled in from reference TRBV5-1 and TRBJ1-2): KAGVTQTPRYLIKTRGQQVTLSCSPISGHRSVSWYQQTPGQGLQFLFEYFSETQRNKGNFPGRFSGRQFSNSRSEMNVSTLELGDSALYLCASSPGFVRTPLPYGYTFGSGTRLTVV.

The chain links TRBV5-1 to TRBJ1-5; unclear D gene. Germline CDR1 SGHRS, CDR2 YFSETQ. Between the trimmed V and J ends, which lost 4 bases and 2 bases, there was a span of 13 bases. The CDR3 covers 15 residues. The CDR3 sequence is CASSPRGPGNQPQHF. CDR3 nucleotide sequence: TGCGCCAGCAGCCCTCGTGGCCCGGGCAATCAGCCCCAGCATTTT.

The chain employs TRBV11-3 and TRBJ1-1; D is undetermined. Trimming cost V 4 bases and J 7 bases, with 16 bases left between them. This CDR3 contains 14 residues. Germline V CDR1 and CDR2: SGHNT, YENEEA. CDR3 sequence (DNA): TGTGCCAGCAGCTCTAAGAGAGGGAGTGGTGAAGCTTTCTTT. This encodes CASSSKRGSGEAFF.

The V and J genes are TRBV29-1 and TRBJ1-1; D remains ambiguous. This CDR3 is 12 amino acids long. Germline values: CDR1 SQVTM, CDR2 ANQGSEA. V lost 4 bases to trimming and J lost 0 bases, with 6 bases between them. In DNA, the CDR3 is TGCAGCGTTGGGGAGTTGAACACTGAAGCTTTCTTT. Protein sequence: CSVGELNTEAFF.

The rearrangement joins TRBV7-9 to TRBJ2-7, with D perhaps matching TRBD1 (5 bases). Germline V gene sequence: CDR1 SEHNR, CDR2 FQNEAQ (reference sequence). CDR3 length equals 13 residues. V was pared by 4 bases and J by 3 bases, with 10 bases between. The CDR3 nucleotides read TGTGCCAGCAGCTCGGACACAGGCTACGAGCAGTACTTC. This encodes CASSSDTGYEQYF.

This rearrangement joins TRBV29-1 to TRBJ2-7; TRBD2 matches 7 bases. This CDR3 has 12 amino acids. The germline V gene encodes CDR1 SQVTM and CDR2 ANQGSEA. With 0 bases clipped from V and 4 bases from J, the junction kept 0 bases outside the gene matches. The CDR3 region has the DNA TGCAGCGTTGAAGAGGGAGGGTACGAGCAGTACTTC. It yields the protein CSVEEGGYEQYF.

V is TRBV11-1 and J is TRBJ1-1; the D gene is possibly TRBD1 (5 bases). The CDR3 consists of 16 residues. The germline V gene has CDR1 SGHAT and CDR2 FQDESV (reference sequence). Deletions cut 4 bases from V and 3 bases from J, with 18 bases between. In DNA, the CDR3 is TGTGCCAGCAGCTCGACCTGGACGGGGGAGGACACTGAAGCTTTCTTT. Its protein is CASSSTWTGEDTEAFF.

This clone was observed a single time. The J gene is TRBJ2-7, the V gene TRBV27; possibly TRBD1 for D (6 bases). The V end lost 5 bases, the J end lost 0 bases, and 8 bases lay between the germline ends. The length of the CDR3 is 13 residues. Per germline, CDR1 MNHEY and CDR2 SMNVEV (reference sequence). This CDR3 is CASSRDTSYEQYF. In DNA, the CDR3 is TGTGCCAGCAGTCGGGACACCTCCTACGAGCAGTACTTC.

The chain joins TRBV12-5 to TRBJ2-1, with D hard to call. Germline V gene sequence: CDR1 LGHNT, CDR2 FRNRAP. The CDR3 loop spans 13 amino acids. V lost 0 bases and J lost 7, with 7 bases in between. CDR3 nucleotide sequence: TGTGCTAGTGGTTTGGTAGTTTGGAATGAGCAGTTCTTC. Amino acid sequence: CASGLVVWNEQFF.

The V and J genes are TRBV30 and TRBJ1-2; weak D call: TRBD1 (6 bases). Germline V gene data show CDR1 as GTSNPN and CDR2 as SVGIG (reference sequence). The CDR3 contains 12 residues. Trimming left V 7 bases short and J 5 bases short, with 14 bases between. The DNA of the CDR3 is TGTGCCTCAACCGGGACACTTTATGGCTACACCTTC. It specifies CASTGTLYGYTF.

V gene TRBV7-9 combines with J gene TRBJ1-3, with 8 positions matching TRBD1. With V trimmed by 3 bases and J by 4 bases, 5 bases remained unmatched. Germline loops: CDR1 SEHNR, CDR2 FQNEAQ (reference sequence). The CDR3 covers 15 residues. The CDR3 sequence: CASSFVDRAGNTIYF. DNA of the CDR3: TGTGCCAGCAGCTTTGTGGACAGGGCAGGAAACACCATATATTTT. The full variable domain, with the rest looked up from reference TRBV7-9 and TRBJ1-3, is DTGVSQNPRHKITKRGQNVTFRCDPISEHNRLYWYRQTLGQGPEFLTYFQNEAQLEKSRLLSDRFSAERPKGSFSTLEIQRTEQGDSAMYLCASSFVDRAGNTIYFGEGSWLTVV.

The rearrangement uses TRBV19 and TRBJ2-3, with 9 bases matching TRBD2. This CDR3 has 14 residues. Germline V gene sequence: CDR1 LNHDA, CDR2 SQIVND (reference sequence). Losses at the gene ends were 7 bases for V and 1 base for J; bases not matched to a gene: 3. CDR3 sequence: CASTRTSGTDTQYF. The CDR3 bases are TGTGCCAGTACTCGGACTAGCGGCACAGATACGCAGTATTTT. The full variable domain, rest sourced from reference TRBV19 and TRBJ2-3, is DGGITQSPKYLFRKEGQNVTLSCEQNLNHDAMYWYRQDPGQGLRLIYYSQIVNDFQKGDIAEGYSVSREKKESFPLTVTSAQKNPTAFYLCASTRTSGTDTQYFGPGTRLTVL.